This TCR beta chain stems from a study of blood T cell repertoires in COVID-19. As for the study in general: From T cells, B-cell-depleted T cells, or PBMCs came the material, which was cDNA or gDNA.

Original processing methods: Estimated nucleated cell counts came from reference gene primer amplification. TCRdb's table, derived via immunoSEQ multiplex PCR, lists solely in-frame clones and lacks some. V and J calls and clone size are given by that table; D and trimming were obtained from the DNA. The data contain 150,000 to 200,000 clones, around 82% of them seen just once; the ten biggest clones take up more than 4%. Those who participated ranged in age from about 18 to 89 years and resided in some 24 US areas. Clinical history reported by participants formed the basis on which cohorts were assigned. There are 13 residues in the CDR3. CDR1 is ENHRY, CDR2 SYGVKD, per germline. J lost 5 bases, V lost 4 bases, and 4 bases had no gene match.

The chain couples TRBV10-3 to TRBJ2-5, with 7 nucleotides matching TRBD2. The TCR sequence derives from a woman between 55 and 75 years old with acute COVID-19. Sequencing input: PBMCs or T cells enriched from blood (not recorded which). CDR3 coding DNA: TGTGCCATCAGTGCTGGGGGAGGGGAGACCCAGTACTTC. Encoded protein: CAISAGGGETQYF.